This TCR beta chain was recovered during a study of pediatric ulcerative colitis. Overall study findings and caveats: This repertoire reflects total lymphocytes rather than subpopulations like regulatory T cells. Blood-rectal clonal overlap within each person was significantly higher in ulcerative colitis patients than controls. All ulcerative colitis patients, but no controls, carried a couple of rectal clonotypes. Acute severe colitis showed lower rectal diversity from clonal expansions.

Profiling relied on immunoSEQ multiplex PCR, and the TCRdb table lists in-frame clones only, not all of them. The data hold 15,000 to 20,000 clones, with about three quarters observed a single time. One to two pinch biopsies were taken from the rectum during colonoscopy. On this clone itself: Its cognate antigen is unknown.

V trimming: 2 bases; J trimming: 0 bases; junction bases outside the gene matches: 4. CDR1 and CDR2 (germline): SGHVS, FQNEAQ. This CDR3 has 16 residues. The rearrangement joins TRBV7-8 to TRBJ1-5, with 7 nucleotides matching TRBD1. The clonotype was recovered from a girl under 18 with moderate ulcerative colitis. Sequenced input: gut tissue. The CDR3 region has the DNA TGTGCCAGCAGCTTAACACAGGGGTATAGCAATCAGCCCCAGCATTTT. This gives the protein CASSLTQGYSNQPQHF.